The rows below give T cell receptor beta chains drawn from one sample of a study of shared T cell receptors in the human thymus. Assay used: immunoSEQ multiplex PCR; TCRdb lists only in-frame clones, some missing. The sample has 550,000 to 800,000 clones; approximately 85% are singletons. These data also formed part of another study, on human thymus T cells.

Sequenced input: thymocytes. The receptors derive from a girl less than two years old with a congenital heart defect. Both conserved end residues are part of each CDR3. D genes are given only for firm matches. Only some rows state a clone size, as once, few, many or a class for expanded clones.

d_call	clone_size	v_call	j_call	cdr3_nt	cdr3_aa
.	once	TRBV7-2	TRBJ2-1	TGTGCCAGCAGCTTACCTAGCGCAGGAGGAGGTGAGCAGTTCTTC	CASSLPSAGGGEQFF
TRBD1	.	TRBV5-4	TRBJ2-3	TGTGCCAGCAGCTTGAGGGGGCCGACCACAGATACGCAGTATTTT	CASSLRGPTTDTQYF
.	.	TRBV29-1	TRBJ1-2	TGCAGCCCAGCCCCAGGGGACTATGGCTACACCTTC	CSPAPGDYGYTF
.	.	TRBV5-6	TRBJ1-1	TGTGCCAGCAGCATAGGGACACCGAGTGAAGCTTTCTTT	CASSIGTPSEAFF
TRBD2	.	TRBV10-1	TRBJ2-3	TGCGCCAGCAGTGCCTACGGGACTAGCGGGGGAAGCACAGATACGCAGTATTTT	CASSAYGTSGGSTDTQYF
.	.	TRBV4-3	TRBJ2-3	TGCGCCAGCAGCCAAGAGTCTCGCGGGACTAGCACAGATACGCAGTATTTT	CASSQESRGTSTDTQYF
TRBD2	.	TRBV2	TRBJ2-1	TGTGCCAGCGTCCTTACTAGCGGGGGGTTTGTTGAGCAGTTCTTC	CASVLTSGGFVEQFF
.	.	TRBV19	TRBJ2-7	TGTGCCAGTAGCCTATCGACAGAGTCCTACGAGCAGTACTTC	CASSLSTESYEQYF
.	.	TRBV9	TRBJ2-5	TGTGCCAGCAGCGTAAAAGCGGAGGTTGGAGAGACCCAGTACTTC	CASSVKAEVGETQYF
.	.	TRBV9	TRBJ1-4	TGTGCCAGCAGCGTAGGGCTGGCAGCAACTAATGAAAAACTGTTTTTT	CASSVGLAATNEKLFF
TRBD1	.	TRBV6-5	TRBJ2-1	TGTGCCAGCGGTACAGGGGGGTCCAATGAGCAGTTCTTC	CASGTGGSNEQFF
.	.	TRBV10-3	TRBJ2-7	TGTGCCATCAGTAGAAAGCAGGGGAACTACGAGCAGTACTTC	CAISRKQGNYEQYF
TRBD2	.	TRBV18	TRBJ2-7	TGTGCCAGCTCACCTAGGGGAGGGCTTGCCTACGAGCAGTACTTC	CASSPRGGLAYEQYF
.	.	TRBV11-2	TRBJ2-1	TGTGCCGCCGCAACCCCCCCCGGAGCGAGGCGCAGCTCCTACAATGAGCAGTTCTTC	CAAATPPGARRSSYNEQFF
.	.	TRBV5-5	TRBJ2-2	TGTGCCAGCAGACTCAGGACAGTCCCGAACACCGGGGAGCTGTTTTTT	CASRLRTVPNTGELFF
TRBD2	.	TRBV5-5	TRBJ2-3	TGTGCCAGCAGCGCGCGGACTAGCGGGAGCACAGATACGCAGTATTTT	CASSARTSGSTDTQYF
TRBD1	.	TRBV7-9	TRBJ2-7	TGTGCCAGCAGCCCTAGTAGGGGACAGGGCTCCTACGAGCAGTACTTC	CASSPSRGQGSYEQYF
.	.	TRBV5-1	TRBJ1-5	TGCGCCAGCAGCTTGGCGTGTAATCAGCCCCAGCATTTT	CASSLACNQPQHF
TRBD1	.	TRBV6-5	TRBJ2-7	TGTGCCAGCAGACGACAGGGCTCCTACGAGCAGTACTTC	CASRRQGSYEQYF
.	.	TRBV28	TRBJ1-1	TGTGCCAGCAGTTTCTACGGGTTCACTGAAGCTTTCTTT	CASSFYGFTEAFF
.	.	TRBV13	TRBJ1-3	TGTGCCAGCAGCTTCAAAGGGGGTGGAAACACCATATATTTT	CASSFKGGGNTIYF
.	.	TRBV5-6	TRBJ1-2	TGTGCCAGCAGCCGACGGGCCCGGGAGGACTATGGCTACACCTTC	CASSRRAREDYGYTF
.	.	TRBV7-9	TRBJ1-5	TGTGCCAGCAGCTTAGATGCCGCAGAATCCCAGCATTTT	CASSLDAAESQHF
.	.	TRBV2	TRBJ2-3	TGTGCCGCCAGACAGAGAGCTAGCACAGATACGCAGTATTTT	CAARQRASTDTQYF
.	.	TRBV5-5	TRBJ2-2	TGTGCCAGCAGCTTGTTAGGGGCTAATCCCGGGGAGCTGTTTTTT	CASSLLGANPGELFF
TRBD2	once	TRBV10-1	TRBJ2-1	TGCGCCACAAGCGGGGGACTGCACAATGAGCAGTTCTTC	CATSGGLHNEQFF
TRBD1	once	TRBV5-4	TRBJ1-1	TGTGCCAGTAAAGGAGGGCCTAGGAACGCGACAGGGAAGGTGAACACTGAAGCTTTCTTT	CASKGGPRNATGKVNTEAFF
.	.	TRBV6-5	TRBJ2-7	TGTGCCAGCAGTTACGAGGGAGGTTCGGGCGAGCAGTACTTC	CASSYEGGSGEQYF
.	few	TRBV9	TRBJ2-7	TGTGCCAGCAGCCTCAACCGGTGGGGCCGAACCCACTACTCCTACGAGCAGTACTTC	CASSLNRWGRTHYSYEQYF
TRBD1	.	TRBV5-6	TRBJ1-1	TGTGCCAGCAGCTCCCGGCCTTTAGGGGGCAAGAACACTGAAGCTTTCTTT	CASSSRPLGGKNTEAFF
.	.	TRBV7-9	TRBJ1-6	TGTGCCAGCAGCTTAGTAGCGGGTGGTTATTCACCCCTCCACTTT	CASSLVAGGYSPLHF
TRBD1	.	TRBV5-6	TRBJ1-2	TGTGCCAGCAGCACGGGACAGGTTATTGTCTACACCTTC	CASSTGQVIVYTF
.	few	TRBV15	TRBJ1-1	TGTGCCACCAGCAGAGAAAAGGTGGTGGTCCGCGGGGTGGTAACTGAAGCTTTCTTT	CATSREKVVVRGVVTEAFF
.	.	TRBV4-2	TRBJ1-2	TGTGCCAGCAGCCAAGTAGCAGGGGATAACTATGGCTACACCTTC	CASSQVAGDNYGYTF
TRBD1	.	TRBV6-5	TRBJ2-7	TGTGCCAGCAGTGAACAGGGGTCGTACGAGCAGTACTTC	CASSEQGSYEQYF
TRBD1	.	TRBV27	TRBJ2-7	TGTGCCAGCAGCCCGATACCGGGACAGGGGATGGACGCCCCCTACGAGCAGTACTTC	CASSPIPGQGMDAPYEQYF